Listed below are T cell receptor beta chains from one sample, sequenced in a study of blood T cells in healthy people across ages. Each CDR3 protein gets one entry after TCRdb re-called the 5' RACE reads with MiXCR. The table includes about 1,400,000 distinct CDR3 sequences, almost 60% detected once. Sequencing was performed on blood. Receptor source: a man aged 18 to 29 in good health. CDR3s include the opening cysteine and the closing phenylalanine or tryptophan. D genes are given only for firm matches.

D gene,V gene,J gene,CDR3 protein
-,TRBV5-1,TRBJ2-5,CASGPSGTVLQEQYF
TRBD2,TRBV4-3,TRBJ2-1,CASSHTSGGQYNEQFF
-,TRBV2,TRBJ2-3,CASSDGYTDTQYF
-,TRBV7-2,TRBJ2-2,CASSLSSLKINTGELFF
-,TRBV20-1,TRBJ2-7,CSGGFGYEQYF
-,TRBV12-3/TRBV12-4,TRBJ1-2,CASSFNTGTGYTF
-,TRBV7-9,TRBJ2-5,CASSPGPPTETQYF
TRBD2,TRBV12-3/TRBV12-4,-,CASRRASGTETQYF
TRBD1,TRBV4-3,TRBJ1-5,CASSLTTGVQPQHF
-,TRBV2,TRBJ2-1,CASTGRESEQFF
TRBD1,TRBV27,TRBJ2-5,CASSDPTGAKGQYF
-,TRBV6-6,TRBJ1-2,CASSYSPQPQDGYTF
-,TRBV28,TRBJ2-7,CASSHGTLTYEQYF
TRBD1,TRBV20-1,TRBJ2-5,CSARGLGHDRGRLGETQYF
TRBD1,TRBV7-9,TRBJ2-4,CASSSTGAGQYF
-,TRBV6-6,TRBJ2-5,CASSYWGRETQYF
-,TRBV4-1,TRBJ1-6,CASSQDRRGRTYNSPLHF
TRBD1,TRBV27,TRBJ2-7,CASSQYRGNEQYF
-,TRBV4-1,TRBJ1-2,CASSQLTLEDGYTF
-,TRBV29-1,TRBJ2-3,CSVDRGQPPVTDTQYF
-,TRBV12-3/TRBV12-4,TRBJ1-4,CASSLAGRGPNEKLFF
-,TRBV27,TRBJ2-5,CASSSGTIGETQYF
-,TRBV28,TRBJ2-6,CASSLAGGSGVNVLTF
-,TRBV4-2,TRBJ1-4,CASSPLGGEEKLFF
-,TRBV3-1,TRBJ2-5,CASMTTGRDGVWEETQYF
-,TRBV4-1,TRBJ2-7,CASSQPPGQQYF